This TCR beta chain emerged from a study of shared T cell receptors in the human thymus. This clone was seen only a few times. The protocol was immunoSEQ multiplex PCR, while the TCRdb copy is restricted to in-frame clones and leaves out a portion. The table has about 660,000 clones, approximately 87% seen once; the top ten hold 0.008% to 0.011%. The data were also submitted as part of a second study, on human thymus T cells. Turning to that study: Corrective cardiac surgery supplied the resected thymus tissue. In unrelated individuals, thymic repertoires overlapped highly, according to related research.

This clonotype originated in a boy under two years old with a congenital heart defect. The sample taken for sequencing was thymocytes.

CDR3: CASSPTGVGYIQYF. The CDR3 DNA reads as TGTGCCAGCAGCCCGACAGGGGTGGGGTACATTCAGTACTTC. V is TRBV27 and J is TRBJ2-4; TRBD1 matches at 8 bases. J gave up 8 bases and V 6 bases, and 9 bases lay outside the gene matches. The germline V gene encodes CDR1 MNHEY and CDR2 SMNVEV (reference sequence). The CDR3 loop spans 14 amino acids.